This T cell receptor beta chain was sequenced during a study of cytomegalovirus exposure and HLA in healthy donors. PCR involved 60 Vbeta and 13 Jbeta primers. Profiled with immunoSEQ multiplex PCR; TCRdb holds only in-frame clones, not every one. This table has roughly 30,000 clones, about 87% appearing once. Germline V gene data show CDR1 as SGHRS and CDR2 as YFSETQ. V lost 4 bases and J lost 2, with 11 bases in between. This CDR3 comprises 14 residues. Input material: PBMCs. J is TRBJ2-3 and V is TRBV5-1; D remains unclear. This receptor was identified in a boy under 18 in good health and CMV-seronegative. CDR3 nucleotides: TGCGCCAGCAGCCCCGGGTCTGTCACAGATACGCAGTATTTT. The encoded protein is CASSPGSVTDTQYF.